These T cell receptor beta chains were read from a single sample in a study of T cells in Graves' hyperthyroidism and ophthalmopathy. TCRdb reprocessed the multiplex PCR reads via MiXCR and lists one record per CDR3 protein. The sample lists about 710,000 distinct CDR3 sequences; roughly 17% were seen once. Sequencing was performed on blood. All receptors derive from a man between 18 and 35 years old with Graves' hyperthyroidism. Each CDR3 is given with its conserved first and last residue. A D gene is named only where the DNA matches it firmly. The listing skips clone size in some rows; elsewhere it reads once, few, many or a size class.

j_call d_call clone_size v_call cdr3_aa cdr3_nt
TRBJ2-2 TRBD2 many TRBV28 CASSLVAGAGELFF TGTGCCAGCAGTTTGGTAGCGGGGGCCGGGGAGCTGTTTTTT
TRBJ2-1 TRBD1 - TRBV6-1 CASSSHRDRGNEQFF TGTGCCAGCAGTTCACACCGGGACAGGGGTAATGAGCAGTTCTTC
TRBJ2-5 TRBD1 few TRBV6-1 CASSRTGAGETQYF TGTGCCAGCAGCCGGACAGGGGCCGGGGAGACCCAGTACTTC
TRBJ2-3 - - TRBV20-1 CSARPLTGTDTQYF TGCAGTGCGCGCCCCCTAACCGGCACAGATACGCAGTATTTT
TRBJ2-2 TRBD2 - TRBV9 CASSVVRGLAGEAGELFF TGTGCCAGCAGCGTAGTAAGGGGGCTAGCGGGAGAAGCCGGGGAGCTGTTTTTT
TRBJ1-3 - many TRBV28 CASTLRLMDTIYF TGTGCCAGCACCCTTAGACTAATGGACACCATATATTTT
TRBJ1-1 - - TRBV27 CASSLQLGTRTEAFF TGTGCCAGCAGTTTACAACTGGGAACAAGGACTGAAGCTTTCTTT
TRBJ2-3 TRBD2 - TRBV7-3 CASSLSGRVQDTQYF TGTGCCAGCAGCTTAAGCGGGAGGGTACAAGATACGCAGTATTTT
TRBJ1-5 - - TRBV7-2 CASSSKKGGSNQPQHF TGTGCCAGCAGCTCAAAGAAGGGAGGGAGCAATCAGCCCCAGCATTTT
TRBJ2-1 TRBD1 - TRBV19 CASSIRGTGGSSYNEQFF TGTGCCAGTAGTATACGGGGGACAGGGGGCAGCTCCTACAATGAGCAGTTCTTC
TRBJ1-4 - many TRBV30 CAWGDRLTNEKLFF TGTGCCTGGGGTGACAGGCTAACTAATGAAAAACTGTTTTTT
TRBJ1-4 - few TRBV2 CASTDRATNEKLFF TGTGCCAGCACAGACAGAGCGACTAATGAAAAACTGTTTTTT
TRBJ2-7 - many TRBV10-3 CAISALRDTYEQYF TGTGCCATCAGTGCACTGCGGGATACATACGAGCAGTACTTC
TRBJ2-2 TRBD1 few TRBV27 CASSLYGWDRGTGELFF TGTGCCAGCAGCCTATACGGCTGGGACAGGGGGACCGGGGAGCTGTTTTTT
TRBJ1-1 - - TRBV6-1 CASSAERGLSEAFF TGTGCCAGCAGTGCAGAAAGGGGGTTAAGTGAAGCTTTCTTT
TRBJ2-3 TRBD2 few TRBV20-1 CSAGTSGRVKITDTQYF TGCAGTGCTGGGACTAGCGGGAGGGTCAAAATCACAGATACGCAGTATTTT
TRBJ2-1 - many TRBV28 CASSLSYRGEQFF TGTGCCAGCAGTTTATCCTATCGAGGTGAGCAGTTCTTC
TRBJ2-7 TRBD1 many TRBV10-3 CAISERTGFKFHEQYF TGTGCCATCAGTGAGAGGACAGGGTTCAAGTTCCACGAGCAGTACTTC
TRBJ2-7 - many TRBV6-2/TRBV6-3 CASSYYHRGGYEQYF TGTGCCAGCAGTTACTACCATCGCGGTGGGTACGAGCAGTACTTC
TRBJ1-2 - - TRBV20-1 CSARATGYNYGYTF TGCAGTGCTAGAGCAACTGGGTATAACTATGGCTACACCTTC
TRBJ1-4 - few TRBV20-1 CSARGLVLNEKLFF TGCAGTGCTAGAGGACTTGTATTAAATGAAAAACTGTTTTTT
TRBJ2-2 - - TRBV6-2/TRBV6-3 CASSYSRGSGELFF TGTGCCAGCAGTTACTCGAGAGGGTCCGGGGAGCTGTTTTTT
TRBJ2-3 - - TRBV5-6 CASSLGDSLGDTQYF TGTGCCAGCAGCTTGGGGGATTCGTTGGGAGATACGCAGTATTTT
TRBJ1-3 TRBD1 - TRBV28 CASSRQGTGNTIYF TGTGCCAGCAGTAGACAGGGGACTGGAAACACCATATATTTT
TRBJ2-2 - - TRBV20-1 CSAPRWDHTGELFF TGCAGTGCCCCACGGTGGGATCACACCGGGGAGCTGTTTTTT
TRBJ2-7 - - TRBV29-1 CSVEKSYEQYF TGCAGCGTTGAAAAGAGTTACGAGCAGTACTTC
TRBJ2-1 - many TRBV12-3/TRBV12-4 CASSRSVEGNEQFF TGTGCCAGTTCGCGTTCGGTTGAGGGCAATGAGCAGTTCTTC
TRBJ2-2 - few TRBV10-3 CAIRDLTGELFF TGTGCCATCAGGGACTTGACCGGGGAGCTGTTTTTT
TRBJ1-5 TRBD1 - TRBV27 CASSPDRDEPITDNINQPQHF TGTGCCAGCAGTCCTGACAGGGACGAACCTATTACCGATAATATCAATCAGCCCCAGCATTTT
TRBJ1-2 TRBD1 many TRBV12-3/TRBV12-4 CASSTRQGSTVLTYGYTF TGTGCCAGCAGTACACGACAGGGATCGACGGTCTTAACTTATGGCTACACCTTC
TRBJ2-2 TRBD2 - TRBV10-2 CASYSGTGELFF TGCGCCAGCTATAGCGGGACCGGGGAGCTGTTTTTT
TRBJ1-6 - - TRBV28 CASSLLDNSPLHF TGTGCCAGCAGTTTATTAGATAATTCACCCCTCCACTTT
TRBJ1-1 - few TRBV28 CASSLWAFQQNTEAFF TGTGCCAGCAGTTTATGGGCATTTCAACAGAATACTGAAGCTTTCTTT
TRBJ2-5 TRBD2 many TRBV28 CASSPRTSGKETQYF TGTGCCAGCAGTCCAAGGACTAGCGGTAAAGAGACCCAGTACTTC
TRBJ2-5 TRBD1 - TRBV29-1 CSVQTGEETQYF TGCAGCGTGCAGACAGGGGAAGAGACCCAGTACTTC
TRBJ2-3 TRBD2 - TRBV6-2/TRBV6-3 CASSSSGGRVTQYF TGTGCCAGCAGTTCTAGCGGGGGGCGTGTTACGCAGTATTTT
TRBJ2-3 TRBD2 many TRBV28 CASTTSGGNTDTQYF TGTGCCAGCACCACTAGCGGGGGAAACACAGATACGCAGTATTTT
TRBJ2-3 TRBD2 many TRBV5-1 CASSLGGLAGTDTQYF TGCGCCAGCAGCCTGGGTGGACTAGCGGGTACAGATACGCAGTATTTT
TRBJ2-7 TRBD2 many TRBV6-2/TRBV6-3 CATTVGSSGRMNEQYF TGTGCCACCACCGTCGGTTCTAGCGGGAGAATGAACGAGCAGTACTTC
TRBJ1-4 - - TRBV12-3/TRBV12-4 CASSGGANGNEKLFF TGTGCCAGCAGCGGGGGGGCAAATGGTAATGAAAAACTGTTTTTT
TRBJ2-7 TRBD1 - TRBV11-2 CARSPAGGPYEQYF TGTGCCAGGAGCCCCGCAGGGGGCCCCTACGAGCAGTACTTC
TRBJ2-3 - many TRBV5-8 CASSSRREVDTQYF TGTGCCAGCAGCTCGAGGAGGGAAGTAGATACGCAGTATTTT
TRBJ2-7 TRBD2 - TRBV29-1 CSVPAGGLAGDRYEQYF TGCAGCGTTCCTGCAGGGGGACTAGCGGGAGACAGGTACGAGCAGTACTTC
TRBJ1-1 TRBD1 many TRBV28 CASSLQGAHTEAFF TGTGCCAGCAGTTTACAGGGGGCGCACACTGAAGCTTTCTTT
TRBJ1-4 TRBD1 - TRBV28 CASRDRGSNEKMLF TGTGCCAGCAGGGACAGGGGGTCTAATGAAAAAATGCTTTTT
TRBJ2-1 TRBD1 few TRBV19 CASSEDRSSYNEQFF TGTGCCAGTAGTGAGGACAGGTCATCCTACAATGAGCAGTTCTTC
TRBJ2-7 TRBD1 many TRBV12-5 CASGLNTGTGVYEQYF TGTGCTAGTGGTTTGAACACCGGGACAGGGGTCTACGAGCAGTACTTC
TRBJ1-4 - - TRBV29-1 CSGTEGGANEKLFF TGCAGCGGTACAGAAGGGGGGGCTAATGAAAAACTGTTTTTT
TRBJ2-4 TRBD1 many TRBV28 CASSIGTAAKNIQYF TGTGCCAGCAGCATCGGGACAGCAGCCAAAAATATTCAGTACTTC
TRBJ2-3 - many TRBV7-9 CASSPGTLRTDTQYF TGTGCCAGCAGCCCCGGGACTCTTCGCACAGATACGCAGTATTTT
TRBJ1-2 - - TRBV10-3 CAISESGKPYGYTF TGTGCCATCAGTGAGTCCGGGAAGCCCTATGGCTACACCTTC